This TCR beta chain was sequenced for a study of T cell responses to AZD1222 COVID-19 vaccine (dated by TCRdb to the early 2020s). For the study in its entirety: TCR sequencing covered 230 to 250 trial participants: 200 to 210 given two doses of AZD1222 and 26 given two doses of MenACWY control vaccine. Trial participants were enrolled by age into subgroups of 18-55, 56-69 and 70-plus years, and around 150, 28 and 57 TCR-sequenced participants, respectively, were included in these subgroups. The paper's findings and limits, for the study overall: Conclusions about previously exposed vaccinees are limited because only 5 or 6 AZD1222 recipients were SARS-CoV-2 seropositive at baseline. In the small 56-69-year group, the increase in depth fell short of significance, most likely because of low power. Participants were mostly white British, with more females than males. The authors suggested clonal diversity may have been underestimated. CD4 TCRs associated with the vaccine covered the entire spike protein, and the dominant responses were in regions 160-218 and 743-854. Spike-specific TCR breadth and depth rose significantly after two AZD1222 doses compared with day 0 and with MenACWY recipients. Because no day 14 peak-response samples were available, repertoires were characterized only after the peak T cell response. Epitopes outside the regions mutated in the B.1.351 and B.1.1.7 variants were reportedly recognized by nearly half of the unique spike-specific TCRs.

A word on this clone: It lacks a known antigen. Base qualities are not at hand, and no much larger clone is one base apart.

The CDR3 regions of human TCRbeta chains were subjected to immunosequencing. The published analysis was carried out like this. TCRs in the repertoires were matched against a reference library of SARS-CoV-2-specific TCRs that had been generated with the MIRA antigen-specificity platform. Breadth was defined as the fraction of unique TCRs that were SARS-CoV-2-associated, and depth was defined as the fraction of total T cells that were SARS-CoV-2-associated. Using the MIRA data, each spike-specific TCR was assigned both to the spike region to which the TCR was reactive and to a CD4 or CD8 class. Log10-transformed breadth and depth values were compared by one-way ANOVA with Sidak's multiple comparisons tests. As stored in TCRdb, this immuneACCESS dataset retains in-frame rearrangements with V and J assigned. A fraction of the clones does not appear; measured against another copy, unresolved V genes explain less than half of the discrepancy, and the remainder lacks a known reason. Clone size and the V and J calls come from that table; the DNA yielded D and trimming. This sample lists some 250,000 clones; roughly 93% were detected once. Jointly, the top ten make up 0.55% of the sample.

The intended sense of this specimen's time point label: about 28 days (+/-7) after the second vaccine dose. AZD1222 recipients given second doses at about 4 weeks or at about 12 weeks were pooled, since spike-specific TCR depth and breadth were not found to differ between the two schedules. Vaccinee samples were obtained from the UK trials COV001 and COV002, which included a single-blind randomized controlled phase 2/3 trial of AZD1222 (ChAdOx1 nCoV-19) in healthy adults. For TCRbeta chain sequencing, PBMC samples were collected from trial participants at day 0 and at day 28 after the second dose. Counted from cysteine to phenylalanine, this CDR3 has 14 amino acids. The only DNA kept is the CDR3, 42 bases in frame from the first base. CDR1 and CDR2 were assigned from the germline V gene as MNHEY and SVGEGT. V loses 6 bases, J loses 4 bases, and the germline ends lie 15 bases apart.

Material: peripheral blood, obtained 28 days after the second AZD1222 dose. The sequence was collected from an adult who received the AZD1222 COVID-19 vaccine. The receptor chain draws on TRBV6-2 or TRBV6-3 and TRBJ1-1; the D gene lacks a confident call. The sequence in DNA is TGTGCCAGCAGCCAGGTTCTGGTTGGCACTGAAGCTTTCTTT. Translation gives CASSQVLVGTEAFF.